The source of this T cell receptor beta chain is a study of cytomegalovirus exposure and HLA in healthy donors. Regarding the study as a whole: Exclusion applied to some V segments, including TRBV6-2 and TRBV6-3, as they were indistinguishable. Among the sequence variants, a highly shared cluster was likely an artifact of sequencing.

Note on this clone: As yet, its antigen is unknown.

The V gene lost 2 bases and the J gene lost 4 bases, with 9 bases spanning the gap. This CDR3 spans 15 amino acids. Germline lookup yields CDR1 MNHEY and CDR2 SVGAGI. It was with 60 Vbeta and 13 Jbeta primers that the PCR ran. Measured with immunoSEQ multiplex PCR; TCRdb has only the in-frame clones, and not every one. The top ten clones hold over 1.5% of a sample with 100,000 to 150,000 clones, approximately 87% of them seen once. This TCR derives from a man aged 35-49 years in good health and CMV-seronegative. Sequencing was done on a sample of PBMCs. The rearrangement uses TRBV6-5 and TRBJ2-6; D is unclear. CDR3 coding DNA: TGTGCCAGCAGTTACGCGGTCTCCGGGGCCAACGTCCTGACTTTC. This sequence encodes CASSYAVSGANVLTF.